The clone carrying this T cell receptor (beta chain) was seen more than once but under ten times. TCRdb recomputed calls from the 5' RACE reads with MiXCR, one row per CDR3 protein. The sample lists around 65,000 distinct CDR3 sequences; around 12% were seen once. The data stem from a study of early T cells in non-severe SARS-CoV-2 infection. The sample here was whole blood, taken at baseline. The clonotype originates from an adult who was a healthcare worker with PCR-confirmed SARS-CoV-2 infection or an uninfected control (not recorded which).

The CDR3 DNA is TGCAGTGCCAGACTACTAGCGGGGCCGCCAGATACGCAGTATTTT. This gives the protein CSARLLAGPPDTQYF. This chain uses TRBV20-1 with TRBJ2-3; the match to TRBD2 covers 10 bases. Germline trimming cut 6 bases from V and 4 bases from J; bases unmatched to any gene: 10. The CDR3 is 15 residues long. Germline V gene lookup returns CDR1 DFQATT and CDR2 SNEGSKA (reference sequence).